The present TCR beta chain was sequenced within a study of OX40 agonist ivuxolimab in advanced cancers. Overall study findings and caveats: Dosing at 0.1 to 3.0 mg/kg was accompanied by clonal expansion of CD4+ and CD8+ blood T cells by week 6.

Generated by immunoSEQ multiplex PCR, the TCRdb table keeps only in-frame clones and is missing some. This table holds under 65,000 clones, about 91% found once. About this clone itself: The antigen is not known.

Trimming shortened V by 1 base and J by 5 bases, and 8 bases separated the two germline ends. Germline V gene lookup returns CDR1 SGHNT and CDR2 YENEEA. The CDR3 runs 13 residues. Blood was sampled at baseline, cycle 4 day 1, and cycle 7 day 1. V usage is TRBV11-3 and J usage is TRBJ1-2; D remains unclear. Sequenced material: CD4+ or CD8+ T cells sorted from blood, taken in a trial of the OX40 agonist ivuxolimab. This sequence originates from an adult with an advanced solid tumor such as melanoma, head and neck, liver or kidney cancer. The CDR3: CASSLGTDYGYTF. CDR3 coding DNA: TGTGCCAGCAGCTTAGGGACTGATTATGGCTACACCTTC.